This T cell receptor (beta chain) was profiled in a study of CD8 T cells in Susac syndrome. When the RNA was reverse transcribed, random hexamers were used with an input of about 0.5 to 1 ug. TCRdb reprocessed the immunoSEQ multiplex PCR reads via MiXCR and lists one record per CDR3 protein. The data show just under 95,000 distinct CDR3 sequences, about 95% seen once. This CDR3 spans 18 amino acids. V lost 5 bases to trimming and J lost 0 bases; unmatched junction nucleotides: 9. CDR1 LGHDT and CDR2 YNNKEL come from the germline V gene (reference sequence). Specimen: CD4+ T cells from PBMCs. J is TRBJ2-1 and V is TRBV3-1; 11 bases align to TRBD2. The TCR was taken from a human donor with Susac syndrome. The CDR3 reads CASSGRTSGLSSYNEQFF. Written as DNA, the CDR3 is TGTGCCAGCAGCGGTAGGACTAGCGGGTTGAGCTCCTACAATGAGCAGTTCTTC.